The clone carrying this T cell receptor (beta chain) appeared a few times. This sample is drawn from a study of Ad26.COV2.S vaccination and SARS-CoV-2 variants. Per germline, CDR1 SGHRS and CDR2 YFSETQ. Trimming removed 3 bases from V and 7 bases from J; junction bases left unmatched: 10. This CDR3 comprises 15 residues. Documented treatment: 15 to 20 received Ad26.COV2.S at low or high dose, single or two shots; 5 received placebo; per-sample allocation not given. Specimen acquisition occurred on day 63 following the initial vaccine or placebo injection. TCRdb's copy holds only in-frame clones and misses some; the assay was immunoSEQ multiplex PCR. The table records some 340,000 clones, 85% of them present only once.

The chain recombines TRBV5-1 with TRBJ1-1; TRBD1 matches at 9 bases. The sequence came from a person aged 18-65 years who received the Ad26.COV2.S COVID-19 vaccine or a placebo. The sample in question was peripheral blood, obtained in a trial of Ad26.COV2.S vaccine versus placebo. The CDR3 is CASSSQPGQGIEAFF. In nucleotides, the CDR3 is TGCGCCAGCAGCTCCCAACCGGGACAGGGAATTGAAGCTTTCTTT.